This TCR beta chain was recorded in a study of cytomegalovirus exposure and HLA in healthy donors (TCRdb year 2017). For context, the study as a whole: An earlier analysis of approximately 600 of the donors reported approximately 290 Gb of sequence data and 117 million unique TCR beta sequences from some 180 million T cells. Donor age, sex, ethnicity and CMV serostatus were compiled together with the repertoire data. The study combined high-throughput TCR immunosequencing, statistical association of individual TCRs with disease status, and machine learning to predict cytomegalovirus infection status. Every discovery cohort repertoire had been produced on one sequencing platform. Class I and class II HLA loci were covered by the typing at four-digit resolution. The study aimed to test whether cataloging public T cell receptors could reveal signatures of past pathogen exposure. An earlier analysis of about 600 of the donors used high-throughput TCR beta sequencing to judge whether each TCR beta V gene segment behaved as functional or pseudogenic. A later genetic analysis took genome-wide SNP genotypes for about 65% of the 666 donors and used that subset as a discovery cohort. Rather than drawing on any new phenotypic data, the later analysis identified candidate immune exposures from TCR beta sequences and the way those sequences occurred across donors. The number of typed donors differed by locus: roughly 620-640 for A, B, C, DRB1 and DQB1; approximately 530 for DQA1; approximately 600 for DPA1; and about 450 for DPB1. The genetic ancestry cluster associated with self-reported Caucasian donors included 81% of the 398 genotyped donors. Among roughly 400 genotyped donors of the cohort, an average of about 220,000 unique TCR beta nucleotide sequences was sequenced per donor, of which about 19% were non-productive. An early release covering roughly 580 HLA-typed donors comprised roughly 300 gigabases of sequencing data and 85 million to 100 million unique TCR sequences. Using immunosequencing, the study profiled T cell repertoires from 550 to 750 subjects and related those repertoires to cytomegalovirus serostatus. Because of strong linkage in the cohort, a few DR-DQ haplotypes were treated as single units for association and clustering. In a later analysis, previously published TCR beta repertoires from several hundred donors were re-analyzed and high-resolution HLA genotyping was added so that TCR occurrence patterns could be studied. In addition to the first cohort of approximately 650 subjects, a separate validation cohort of 120 different subjects was used. The research as a whole found: Most TCR sequences were observed very rarely across donors, whereas some public TCRs were present in many individuals. A cluster of highly shared sequence variants was judged likely to represent a technical artifact of the sequencing pipeline. The authors suggested that the approach could potentially be extended to other disease states and immunological phenotypes. Immune exposure information for the cohort was limited to CMV serostatus. When HLA alleles, especially DR and DQ, strongly co-occurred, TCR associations were difficult to assign to individual alleles. Because HLA typing was unavailable for some donors at each locus, only the typed subset was used in association tests. Correlated functional status among segregating V segments might be attributable to linkage disequilibrium, but an unknown experimental factor could not be ruled out. A total of some 180 TCR beta chains were listed by the study as associated with cytomegalovirus. According to a later analysis, TCR association rates differed among HLA loci, with DRB1 alleles showing the most associated TCRs and HLA-C alleles showing the fewest. Compared with equally common non-associated chains, HLA-associated TCR beta chains in a later analysis were more clonally expanded and had lower generation probabilities. V-gene and J-gene trimming of TCR beta chains was associated with a missense DCLRE1C variant in a later genetic analysis, and the association was replicated in an independent cohort. A further reported finding was that TCR beta sequences accurately predicted the HLA-A and HLA-B alleles for most subjects in the first cohort. A later analysis reported that several top co-occurrence clusters appeared linked to parvovirus B19, influenza, CMV and Epstein-Barr virus. In a later analysis, about 17,000 TCR beta sequences were associated with specific HLA alleles at a false discovery rate of 0.05. The classifier was reported to diagnose cytomegalovirus status with high specificity and sensitivity in both the original cohort and the validation cohort. In a later analysis, most CMV-associated TCR beta chains were found to appear HLA-restricted, with HLA associations seemingly driven largely by CMV exposure. In an earlier analysis of 587 of the donors, most TCR beta V segments appeared in productive rearrangements about 87% or about 30% of the time, broadly matching IMGT annotations. In vitro tests confirmed that a few of the cytomegalovirus-associated TCR beta chains recognize cytomegalovirus antigens. Because counts were too low, 15 to 20 rarely observed V segments, including chromosome 9 orphons, were excluded from the earlier analysis of a few hundred of the donors. Compared with the 666-donor mean, donors in an Asian-associated ancestry cluster had fewer N-insertions in productive TCRs, according to a later genetic analysis. The presence/absence analyses assumed that sequencing depth was roughly uniform across donors, and that assumption may not be true. The 87-base-pair reads could not distinguish some IMGT-functional V segments, including TRBV6-2 and TRBV6-3, so those segments were excluded. Only TCR beta chains were sequenced in this cohort, and the absence of alpha or paired-chain data limited detectable features.

Preparation of the library involved the immunoSEQ multiplex PCR assay. For the multiplex PCR, a mixture combining 60 forward primers for TCR Vbeta segments and 13 reverse primers for TCR Jbeta segments was used. The CDR3 region of rearranged TCR beta genes was amplified from genomic DNA with a multiplex PCR assay. On the Illumina HiSeq System, the amplified TCR beta libraries were sequenced as 87-base-pair reads. Per the original workflow: In a later analysis, tens of millions of unique TCR beta chains were counted across the 500 to 700 repertoires, and about 10 million of these chains were shared by at least two donors. Raw reads were error-corrected and collapsed into unique sequences with a nearest-neighbor algorithm that merged closely related sequences to remove PCR and sequencing errors. To assign V, D and J gene segments, CDR3 sequences were aligned to IMGT reference sequences. For a sequence to be retained, a match of at least six nucleotides was required to both a V gene segment and a J gene segment. Rearrangements were called productive when the CDR3 lacked stop codons and stayed in frame with V and J; all others were non-productive. Following IMGT convention, CDR3 was defined as the stretch from the second conserved V-encoded cysteine to the conserved J-encoded phenylalanine. The earlier analysis of about 590 of the donors excluded sequences that lacked an unambiguous match to a single V gene segment. In an earlier analysis of roughly 500 of the donors, V segments were called functional above 56.7% productive rearrangements and were called segregating when the between-donor standard deviation exceeded 5%. To diagnose cytomegalovirus status from the catalog of TCR beta chain sequences, a statistical classification framework was built. A later analysis assigned V and J genes by comparing TCR nucleotide sequences with IMGT/GENE-DB human TR gene sequences. Using the TCRdist pipeline, a later analysis assigned CDR3 sequences along with most-parsimonious VDJ recombination scenarios. In a later analysis, each TCR beta chain was defined by its CDR3 amino acid sequence together with its V-gene family, and reads lacking a unique V-gene family were excluded. A later analysis removed 500 to 650 highly shared, low-generation-probability nucleotide sequences to deal with suspected cross-contamination and a sequencing artifact. In a later analysis, a clonal expansion index was calculated for each public chain from normalized within-repertoire ranks of inferred template counts. A later analysis computed generation probabilities with a VDJ recombination model fitted to out-of-frame rearrangements, and checked the results against IGoR. A later analysis scored TCR-TCR, TCR-HLA and TCR-CMV co-occurrence with hypergeometric tests, applying a repertoire-size bias correction to TCR pairs. A later analysis estimated false discovery rates by permuting HLA or CMV assignments 20 times. In a later analysis, co-occurring TCRs were grouped using DBSCAN, with TCRdist sequence similarity added in when clustering inside HLA-allele-positive subsets. Repertoires with fewer than 30,000 or more than 120,000 public chains, plus five repertoires with anomalous nucleotide sharing, were excluded from co-occurrence clustering. This is the immuneACCESS table as TCRdb keeps it, with only in-frame sequences that have V and J called. A part of the clones is gone; compared with another copy, unresolved V genes explain less than half, and the rest is unexplained. The DNA was the basis for D and trimming; V, J and clone size are from that table. The table for this sample shows fewer than 150,000 clones. The top ten constitute 2% of the sample.

V trim: 0 bases; J trim: 2 bases; unmatched bases: 2. The germline V gene specifies SGHRS as CDR1 and YFSETQ as CDR2. From the cysteine through the phenylalanine, the CDR3 covers 15 amino acids. Only CDR3 DNA is held: 45 bases, read in frame from base 1. Note on this clone: Its antigen remains unidentified.

In total, over 600 healthy bone marrow donors made up the cohort. All cohort members were sampled while nominally healthy, although unrecorded immune exposures were likely present. The donor tested CMV seronegative and was one of the 352 seronegative cohort members. Every donor gave a peripheral blood sample, and the peripheral blood mononuclear cells from that sample were used for TCR beta sequencing. Genomic DNA extraction from the blood cell samples was performed with the Qiagen DNeasy Blood Extraction Kit. Sequencing was carried out using PBMCs. Recombination linked TRBV5-1 to TRBJ2-7, with TRBD2 matching 10 junction bases. This TCR was recovered from a woman aged 60-70 years in good health and CMV-seronegative. The DNA sequence follows: TGCGCCAGCAGCTTGGGGGGACTAGCGACCTACGAGCAGTACTTC. This is translated as CASSLGGLATYEQYF.